This entry lists 22 T cell receptor beta chains sequenced from one sample in a study of blood T cell repertoires in COVID-19. Assay used: immunoSEQ multiplex PCR; TCRdb lists only in-frame clones, some missing. The table has 90,000 to 110,000 clones, over 75% seen once; the top ten hold under 7%. What was sequenced was peripheral blood. Receptor source: a woman in her forties or fifties with acute or convalescent COVID-19.

The chain employs TRBV5-4 and TRBJ1-4; TRBD1 agrees at 7 bases. J was trimmed by 5 bases and V by 7 bases; bases with no gene match: 5. The germline CDR1 and CDR2 sequences are SGHNT and YYREEE (reference sequence). The CDR3 is 13 amino acids. This CDR3 is CASGLQGNEKLFF. The DNA for the CDR3 is TGTGCCAGCGGGTTACAGGGGAATGAAAAACTGTTTTTT.

This clone was seen more than once but under ten times. V and J are TRBV7-8 and TRBJ2-3; TRBD2 matches 11 bases. CDR3 length: 17 amino acids. Germline V gives CDR1 SGHVS, CDR2 FQNEAQ. The trim removed 1 base at V and 6 bases at J, leaving 9 bases unmatched. The CDR3 DNA sequence: TGTGCCAGCAGCTTAGATGGTAGCGGGGGGGCAACGGATACGCAGTATTTT. Translation gives CASSLDGSGGATDTQYF.

This chain links TRBV20-1 with TRBJ2-7; D gene uncertain. This CDR3 contains 11 residues. V was shortened by 2 bases and J by 4 bases, with 6 bases between the two germline ends. The germline gives CDR1 DFQATT, CDR2 SNEGSKA (reference sequence). Here the CDR3 DNA reads TGCAGTGCTAGATCACAGTACGAGCAGTACTTC. Amino acids: CSARSQYEQYF.

This clone was recorded once. The V and J genes are TRBV7-9 and TRBJ2-3, with D tentatively TRBD1 (6 bases). Germline-derived CDR1 and CDR2 are SEHNR and FQNEAQ (reference sequence). This CDR3 region has 16 residues. Trimming removed 1 base from V and 2 bases from J, with 13 bases in between. The CDR3 region has the DNA TGTGCCAGCAGCTTAGGGCCTACAGGGTACACAGATACGCAGTATTTT. Protein sequence: CASSLGPTGYTDTQYF.

This clone was recorded a few times. The chain joins TRBV3-1 (or the pseudogene TRBV3-2) to TRBJ1-4; tentatively, D is TRBD1 (6 bases). The V end was cut by 4 bases, the J end by 14 bases, with 14 bases between. CDR1 is LGHDT and CDR2 is YNNKEL in the germline V gene (reference sequence). This CDR3 is built from 12 residues. CDR3 bases: TGTGCCAGCAGCCGAGAACAGGGAGGGCTGTTTTTT. Translated, it gives CASSREQGGLFF.

CDR3 in amino acids: CASSPKQGNYGYTF. The CDR3 bases are TGTGCCAGCTCCCCGAAACAGGGAAACTATGGCTACACCTTC. The rearrangement uses TRBV18 and TRBJ1-2; D might be TRBD1 (6 bases). V was cut by 6 bases and J by 2 bases, with 13 bases left in between. Germline loops: CDR1 KGHSH, CDR2 LQKENI. CDR3 length equals 14 residues.

This clone was picked up one time. The CDR3 region has the DNA TGTGCCAGCAGTTCCGCCTATGGGAGCACTGAAGCTTTCTTT. Residues: CASSSAYGSTEAFF. V is TRBV27 and J is TRBJ1-1; D ambiguous. The CDR3 loop spans 14 amino acids. V lost 4 bases and J 4 bases, leaving 13 bases between the germline ends. Per the germline V gene, CDR1 is MNHEY and CDR2 is SMNVEV (reference sequence).

The CDR3 region is CASSEERGSFNEQFF. In nucleotides, the CDR3 is TGTGCCAGCAGTGAAGAGAGGGGGAGTTTCAATGAGCAGTTCTTC. V usage is TRBV6-1 and J usage is TRBJ2-1, with D perhaps TRBD1 (6 bases). The V end was cut by 1 base, the J end by 6 bases, with 13 bases between. Per germline, CDR1 MNHNS and CDR2 SASEGT. This CDR3 region has 15 residues.

The genes are TRBV5-1 and TRBJ1-5, with 8 nucleotides matching TRBD1. The CDR3 runs to 15 residues. V lost 2 bases and J lost 2; bases outside the gene matches: 3. Germline V CDR1 and CDR2: SGHRS, YFSETQ. CDR3 sequence (DNA): TGCGCCAGCAGCTTTGGGACAGGCGGCAATCAGCCCCAGCATTTT. It encodes CASSFGTGGNQPQHF.

V gene TRBV4-1 combines with J gene TRBJ2-3, with 14 positions matching TRBD2. The V and J ends lost 5 bases and 3 bases, in that order; junction bases with no gene match: 22. Germline V gives CDR1 MGHRA, CDR2 YSYEKL. This CDR3 comprises 22 residues. CDR3 amino acids: CASSSQGLPGLAGVRGTDTQYF. In DNA form, the CDR3 reads TGCGCCAGCAGCTCGCAGGGTTTACCGGGACTAGCGGGGGTACGAGGGACAGATACGCAGTATTTT.

The CDR3 sequence: CASSESGSWGYTF. The CDR3 coding sequence is TGTGCCAGCAGTGAGTCGGGTTCATGGGGCTACACCTTC. The chain uses TRBV2 and TRBJ1-2; D remains unclear. The germline V and J ends were trimmed by 3 bases and 8 bases, with 13 bases remaining between them. This CDR3 is 13 amino acids long. Germline assignment: CDR1 SNHLY and CDR2 FYNNEI.

In its sample, this clone was seen once. CDR3 bases: TGTGCCAGCAGTTTAAAATCCGGGGTCGGTGGCTACACCTTC. Translation: CASSLKSGVGGYTF. The V call is TRBV27, the J call TRBJ1-2; D ambiguous. Trimming stripped 2 bases from V and 7 bases from J, with 14 bases between. Germline V gene lookup returns CDR1 MNHEY and CDR2 SMNVEV (reference sequence). This CDR3 has 14 amino acids.

V and J are TRBV10-1 and TRBJ2-2, with D maybe TRBD2 (6 bases). V was clipped by 4 bases and J by 1 base, with 7 bases between them. The CDR3 spans 14 residues. From germline, CDR1 is WNHNN and CDR2 SYGVQD (reference sequence). The CDR3 reads CASSGAGNTGELFF. The CDR3 DNA is TGCGCCAGCAGTGGAGCGGGGAACACCGGGGAGCTGTTTTTT.

The V and J genes are TRBV11-2 and TRBJ1-1, with TRBD1 identical over 7 bases. CDR1 SGHAT and CDR2 FQNNGV come from the germline V gene. This CDR3 is built from 14 residues. V shed 5 bases, J shed 5 bases, and the junction held 8 bases outside the gene matches. The CDR3 region is CASSTTGAGTEAFF. DNA of the CDR3: TGTGCCAGCAGCACAACAGGGGCGGGGACTGAAGCTTTCTTT.

This chain connects TRBV5-1 to TRBJ2-5, with 10 bases aligning to TRBD2. V lost 0 bases to trimming and J lost 10 bases; unmatched junction nucleotides: 12. The CDR3 is 16 amino acids. CDR1 SGHRS and CDR2 YFSETQ come from the germline V gene. CDR3 DNA: TGCGCCAGCAGCTTGGTTGGGCAGCGGGGGGGCCGGGACCAGTACTTC. Translated: CASSLVGQRGGRDQYF.

The chain joins TRBV28 to TRBJ2-3; the match to TRBD2 covers 8 bases. The ends lost 6 bases at V and 8 bases at J; junction bases unmatched: 10. CDR1 MDHEN and CDR2 SYDVKM come from the germline V gene. The CDR3 is 14 amino acids. CDR3 protein: CASSLAGPRGTQYF. DNA of the CDR3: TGTGCCAGCAGCTTAGCGGGGCCGCGGGGTACGCAGTATTTT.

This clone has just a few counts. This chain joins TRBV28 and TRBJ1-1, with 9 bases fitting TRBD1. Losses at the gene ends were 8 bases for V and 1 base for J; bases not matched to a gene: 17. The CDR3 consists of 18 residues. Looked up from germline, CDR1 is MDHEN and CDR2 is SYDVKM. The CDR3, as DNA: TGTGCCAGCCGGGGCCACAACAGGGGGCCTTTCCCGAACACTGAAGCTTTCTTT. Its translation is CASRGHNRGPFPNTEAFF. Combining the CDR3 with reference TRBV28 and TRBJ1-1 gives the whole variable domain DVKVTQSSRYLVKRTGEKVFLECVQDMDHENMFWYRQDPGLGLRLIYFSYDVKMKEKGDIPEGYSVSREKKERFSLILESASTNQTSMYLCASRGHNRGPFPNTEAFFGQGTRLTVV.

This clone has only a few counts. This rearrangement joins TRBV6-6 to TRBJ1-1; no clear D. V was pared by 7 bases and J by 1 base, with 10 bases between. The CDR3 covers 13 residues. Looked up from germline, CDR1 is MNHNY and CDR2 is SVGAGI (reference sequence). The CDR3 DNA follows: TGTGCCAGCAACCGAGGCCGGAACACTGAAGCTTTCTTT. Its protein is CASNRGRNTEAFF.

The V call is TRBV30, the J call TRBJ2-3; 7 positions match TRBD1. The CDR3 runs to 15 residues. In germline, CDR1 is GTSNPN, CDR2 SVGIG (reference sequence). With 3 bases clipped from V and 1 base from J, the junction kept 7 bases outside the gene matches. The CDR3 DNA follows: TGTGCCTGGAGCCGATCAGGGGGACGCACAGATACGCAGTATTTT. Its translation: CAWSRSGGRTDTQYF.

V usage is TRBV5-4 and J usage is TRBJ2-3; D possibly corresponds to TRBD1 (6 bases). The germline V gene encodes CDR1 SGHNT and CDR2 YYREEE (reference sequence). V was cut by 1 base and J by 7 bases, with 7 bases left in between. The CDR3 is 12 amino acids. CDR3 nucleotide sequence: TGTGCCAGCAGCTTGACAGGGAATACGCAGTATTTT. This encodes CASSLTGNTQYF.

The chain uses TRBV10-3 and TRBJ1-2; no definite D call. Trimming shortened V by 4 bases and J by 8 bases, and 23 bases separated the two germline ends. Germline assignment: CDR1 ENHRY and CDR2 SYGVKD. The CDR3 is 16 amino acids. The CDR3 DNA sequence: TGTGCCATCAGTGTTGGCGCCACCCTTAGTCAGAGGGGCTACACCTTC. Amino acids: CAISVGATLSQRGYTF.

This clone turned up a few times. The genes are TRBV12-3 or TRBV12-4 and TRBJ2-1; no definite D call. The CDR3 contains 12 residues. V was cut by 6 bases and J by 9 bases, with 12 bases left in between. CDR3 in amino acids: CASSEDIGEQFF. The CDR3, as DNA: TGTGCCAGCAGCGAAGACATCGGTGAGCAGTTCTTC.